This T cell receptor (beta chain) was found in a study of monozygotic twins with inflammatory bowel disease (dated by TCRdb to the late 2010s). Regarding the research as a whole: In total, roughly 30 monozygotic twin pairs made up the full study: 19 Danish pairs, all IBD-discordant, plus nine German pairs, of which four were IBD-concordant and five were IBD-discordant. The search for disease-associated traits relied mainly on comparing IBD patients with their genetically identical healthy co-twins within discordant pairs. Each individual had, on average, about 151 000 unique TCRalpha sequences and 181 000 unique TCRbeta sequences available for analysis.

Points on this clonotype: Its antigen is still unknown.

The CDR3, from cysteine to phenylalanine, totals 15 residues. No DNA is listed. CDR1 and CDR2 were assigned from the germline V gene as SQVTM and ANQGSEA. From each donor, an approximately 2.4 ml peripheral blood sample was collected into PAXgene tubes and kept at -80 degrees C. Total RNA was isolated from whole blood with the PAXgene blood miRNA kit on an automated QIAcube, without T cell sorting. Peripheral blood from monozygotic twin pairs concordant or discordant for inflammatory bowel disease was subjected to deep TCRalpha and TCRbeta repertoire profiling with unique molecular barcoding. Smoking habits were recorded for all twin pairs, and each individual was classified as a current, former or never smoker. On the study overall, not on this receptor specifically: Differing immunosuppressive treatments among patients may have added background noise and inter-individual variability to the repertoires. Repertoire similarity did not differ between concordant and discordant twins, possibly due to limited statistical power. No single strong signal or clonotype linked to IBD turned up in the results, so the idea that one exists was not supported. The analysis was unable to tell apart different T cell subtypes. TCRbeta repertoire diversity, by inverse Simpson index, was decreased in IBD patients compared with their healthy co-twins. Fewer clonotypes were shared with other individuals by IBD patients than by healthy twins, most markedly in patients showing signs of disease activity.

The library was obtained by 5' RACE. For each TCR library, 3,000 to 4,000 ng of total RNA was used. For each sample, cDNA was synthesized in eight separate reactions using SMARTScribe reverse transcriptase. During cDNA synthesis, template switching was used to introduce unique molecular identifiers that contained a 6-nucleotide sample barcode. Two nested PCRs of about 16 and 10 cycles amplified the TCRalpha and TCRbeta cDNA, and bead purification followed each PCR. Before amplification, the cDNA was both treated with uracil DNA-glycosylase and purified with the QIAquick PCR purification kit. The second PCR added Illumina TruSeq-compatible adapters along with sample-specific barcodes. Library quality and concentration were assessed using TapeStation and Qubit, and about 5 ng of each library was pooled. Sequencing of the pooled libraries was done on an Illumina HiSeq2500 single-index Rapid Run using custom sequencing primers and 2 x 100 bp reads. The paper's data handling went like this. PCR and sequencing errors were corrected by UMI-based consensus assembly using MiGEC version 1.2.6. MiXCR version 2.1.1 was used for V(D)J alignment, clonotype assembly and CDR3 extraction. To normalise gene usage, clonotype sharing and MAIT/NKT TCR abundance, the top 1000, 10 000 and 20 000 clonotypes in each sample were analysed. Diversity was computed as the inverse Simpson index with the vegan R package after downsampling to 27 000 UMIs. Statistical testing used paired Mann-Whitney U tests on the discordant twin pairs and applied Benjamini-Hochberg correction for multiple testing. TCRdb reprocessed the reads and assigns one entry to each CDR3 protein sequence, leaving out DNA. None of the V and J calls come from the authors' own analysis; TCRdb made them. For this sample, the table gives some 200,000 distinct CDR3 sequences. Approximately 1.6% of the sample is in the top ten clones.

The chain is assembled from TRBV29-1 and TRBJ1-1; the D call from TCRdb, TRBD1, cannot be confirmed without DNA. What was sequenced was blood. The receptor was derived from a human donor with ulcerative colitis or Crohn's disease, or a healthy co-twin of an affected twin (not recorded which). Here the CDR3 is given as CSVTEHGALNTEAFF.